The next 12 T cell receptor beta chains were all read from a single sample in a study of regulatory T cells in long-lasting Graves disease. Indicated time point: persistent/refractory GD, antithyroid drugs over 5 years with positive TRAb. From PBMCs, RNA was extracted and then used to make the TCR library. In building TCR beta libraries, iRepertoire HTBI primers were used together with Arm-PCR of CDR3 regions. TCRdb used MiXCR to reprocess the multiplex PCR reads, holding one entry per CDR3 protein. The sample includes about 290,000 distinct CDR3 sequences, 20% to 25% of them seen just once. This material consisted of peripheral blood mononuclear cells (PBMCs), taken when the disease was refractory, from a patient treated with antithyroid drugs. These receptors all stem from a female donor with Graves disease.

The CDR3 sequence: CASSFGTGTNYGYTF. The CDR3 region has the DNA TGTGCCAGCAGCTTCGGGACAGGGACAAACTATGGCTACACCTTC. V gene TRBV7-2 combines with J gene TRBJ1-2; 9 positions match TRBD1. Per germline, CDR1 SGHTA and CDR2 FQGNSA. V shed 3 bases and J 2 bases; nucleotides not matched to a gene: 4. There are 15 residues in the CDR3. The complete variable domain, with remaining parts taken from reference TRBV7-2 and TRBJ1-2, reads GAGVSQSPSNKVTEKGKDVELRCDPISGHTALYWYRQSLGQGLEFLIYFQGNSAPDKSGLPSDRFSAERTGGSVSTLTIQRTQQEDSAVYLCASSFGTGTNYGYTFGSGTRLTVV.

This clonotype was found many times. The rearrangement joins TRBV18 to TRBJ2-5; perhaps TRBD1 as D (5 bases). V lost 1 base, J lost 2 bases, and 8 bases lay in between. CDR1 is KGHSH and CDR2 is LQKENI in the germline V gene. The CDR3 sequence is 14 residues long. The CDR3 DNA reads TGTGCCAGCTCACCACAGACAGCACAAGAGACCCAGTACTTC. Translating gives CASSPQTAQETQYF. The entire variable domain, with the rest obtained from reference TRBV18 and TRBJ2-5, is as follows: NAGVMQNPRHLVRRRGQEARLRCSPMKGHSHVYWYRQLPEEGLKFMVYLQKENIIDESGMPKERFSAEFPKEGPSILRIQQVVRGDSAAYFCASSPQTAQETQYFGPGTRLLVL.

This clonotype has ten or more counts. V usage is TRBV2 and J usage is TRBJ1-1; D not resolved. Trimming removed 3 bases at V and 0 bases at J, with 14 bases between. The CDR3 consists of 16 residues. The germline CDR1 and CDR2 sequences are SNHLY and FYNNEI. CDR3: CASSDPRPALNTEAFF. Written as DNA, the CDR3 is TGTGCCAGCAGTGACCCTCGGCCGGCTTTGAACACTGAAGCTTTCTTT.

The rearrangement joins TRBV25-1 to TRBJ2-5; D possibly corresponds to TRBD2 (5 bases). V lost 3 bases and J lost 5, with 13 bases in between. The length of the CDR3 is 14 residues. The germline CDR1 and CDR2 sequences are MGHDK and SYGVNS. The DNA of the CDR3 is TGTGCCAGCAGTGACCCCACTAGTGGTGAGACCCAGTACTTC. It translates to CASSDPTSGETQYF. The full variable domain, in which reference TRBV25-1 and TRBJ2-5 provide the parts outside the CDR3, is EADIYQTPRYLVIGTGKKITLECSQTMGHDKMYWYQQDPGMELHLIHYSYGVNSTEKGDLSSESTVSRIRTEHFPLTLESARPSHTSQYLCASSDPTSGETQYFGPGTRLLVL.

This clonotype was recorded a few times. The gene calls are TRBV11-2 and TRBJ2-3; 11 positions match TRBD2. The CDR3 loop spans 17 amino acids. CDR1 and CDR2 (germline): SGHAT, FQNNGV. V lost 2 bases and J lost 1; bases outside the gene matches: 5. This CDR3 reads CASSLLLAGARTDTQYF. CDR3 bases: TGTGCCAGCAGCTTACTACTAGCGGGAGCCCGCACAGATACGCAGTATTTT.

The V call is TRBV5-6, the J call TRBJ2-1; 7 nucleotides agree with TRBD2. Losses at the gene ends were 0 bases for V and 1 base for J; bases not matched to a gene: 10. The CDR3 covers 18 residues. Germline values: CDR1 SGHDT, CDR2 YYEEEE. This chain's CDR3 is CASSLDPQTSWSYNEQFF. The CDR3 DNA reads TGTGCCAGCAGCTTGGACCCCCAGACTAGCTGGTCCTACAATGAGCAGTTCTTC.

There are a few counts of this clonotype. V and J are TRBV4-1 and TRBJ2-7; 10 positions agree with TRBD1. Germline lookup yields CDR1 MGHRA and CDR2 YSYEKL. The CDR3 is 15 amino acids. V lost 3 bases, J lost 5 bases, and 7 bases stayed unmatched. CDR3 DNA: TGCGCCAGCAGCCAGCCGGGACAGGGGTATCACGAGCAGTACTTC. Its protein product is CASSQPGQGYHEQYF.

CDR3 sequence reads: CASSPPRLGITNEQFF. DNA for the CDR3: TGTGCCAGCTCACCACCGAGACTGGGGATTACCAATGAGCAGTTCTTC. The chain joins TRBV18 to TRBJ2-1; D remains ambiguous. V was trimmed by 0 bases and J by 6 bases, leaving 15 bases between them. The CDR3 has 16 residues. Germline V lookup: CDR1 KGHSH, CDR2 LQKENI. Variable domain in full (rest from reference TRBV18 and TRBJ2-1): NAGVMQNPRHLVRRRGQEARLRCSPMKGHSHVYWYRQLPEEGLKFMVYLQKENIIDESGMPKERFSAEFPKEGPSILRIQQVVRGDSAAYFCASSPPRLGITNEQFFGPGTRLTVL.

V is TRBV28 and J is TRBJ2-1; D is possibly TRBD1 or TRBD2 (5 bases each). V was pared by 3 bases and J by 7 bases, with 13 bases between. This CDR3 region has 14 residues. Germline CDR1 is MDHEN and CDR2 is SYDVKM. CDR3 sequence reads: CASSLGLSGNEQFF. CDR3 DNA sequence: TGTGCCAGCAGTTTGGGGCTTTCGGGAAATGAGCAGTTCTTC.

This clonotype occurred many times. CDR3 loop: CASSPPSGDGANVLTF. The CDR3 DNA is TGTGCCAGCAGCCCTCCCTCGGGGGATGGGGCCAACGTCCTGACTTTC. The chain links TRBV13 to TRBJ2-6; D is perhaps TRBD2 (6 bases). Deletions cut 5 bases from V and 3 bases from J, with 14 bases between. The germline V gene encodes CDR1 PRHDT and CDR2 FYEKMQ (reference sequence). This CDR3 is 16 amino acids long. Using reference TRBV13 and TRBJ2-6 for the parts outside the CDR3, the full variable domain is AAGVIQSPRHLIKEKRETATLKCYPIPRHDTVYWYQQGPGQDPQFLISFYEKMQSDKGSIPDRFSAQQFSDYHSELNMSSLELGDSALYFCASSPPSGDGANVLTFGAGSRLTVL.

The chain is built from TRBV27 and TRBJ1-6; the match to TRBD1 covers 9 bases. Looked up from germline, CDR1 is MNHEY and CDR2 is SMNVEV (reference sequence). The junction had 7 bases not matched to a gene; V was cut back by 6 bases and J by 7 bases. This CDR3 is built from 15 residues. This CDR3 is CASRSRGQGNSPLHF. In DNA, the CDR3 is TGTGCCAGCAGAAGCCGGGGACAGGGAAATTCACCCCTCCACTTT.

V and J are TRBV27 and TRBJ2-5; 14 bases are a match to TRBD2. V was clipped by 5 bases and J by 5 bases; unmatched bases: 7. The length of the CDR3 is 16 residues. Germline V gives CDR1 MNHEY, CDR2 SMNVEV (reference sequence). The DNA for the CDR3 is TGTGCCAGCAGTCCCGGGACTAGCGGGAGCGGGGAGACCCAGTACTTC. It translates to CASSPGTSGSGETQYF.